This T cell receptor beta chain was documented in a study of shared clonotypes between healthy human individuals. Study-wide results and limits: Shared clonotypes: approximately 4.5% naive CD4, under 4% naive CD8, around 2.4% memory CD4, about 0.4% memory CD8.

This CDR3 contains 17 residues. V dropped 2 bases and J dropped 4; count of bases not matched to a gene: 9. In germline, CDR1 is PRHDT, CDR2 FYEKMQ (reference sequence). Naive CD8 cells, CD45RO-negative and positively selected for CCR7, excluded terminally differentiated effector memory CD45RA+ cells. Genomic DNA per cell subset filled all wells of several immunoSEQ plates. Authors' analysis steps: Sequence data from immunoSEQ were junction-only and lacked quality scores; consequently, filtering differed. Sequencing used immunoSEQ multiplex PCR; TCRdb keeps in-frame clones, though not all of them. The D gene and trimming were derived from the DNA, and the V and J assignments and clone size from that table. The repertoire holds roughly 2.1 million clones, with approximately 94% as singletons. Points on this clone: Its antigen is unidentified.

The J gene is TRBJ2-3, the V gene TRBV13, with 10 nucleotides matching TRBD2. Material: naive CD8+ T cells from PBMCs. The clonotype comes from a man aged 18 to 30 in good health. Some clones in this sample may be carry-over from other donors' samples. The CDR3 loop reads CASSLWWASGSADTQYF. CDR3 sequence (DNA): TGTGCCAGCAGCTTATGGTGGGCTAGCGGGAGTGCAGATACGCAGTATTTT. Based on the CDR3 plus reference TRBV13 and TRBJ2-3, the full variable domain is AAGVIQSPRHLIKEKRETATLKCYPIPRHDTVYWYQQGPGQDPQFLISFYEKMQSDKGSIPDRFSAQQFSDYHSELNMSSLELGDSALYFCASSLWWASGSADTQYFGPGTRLTVL.